This T cell receptor beta chain was identified in a study of blood T cells in healthy people across ages. Study-wide background: Roughly one uniquely barcoded beta molecule per two T cells was captured.

The authors ran a second PCR of roughly 6 to 12 cycles using a sample-barcoded 5' primer and a J-beta primer mix. TCRdb processed the 5' RACE reads anew with MiXCR; each CDR3 protein has one entry. The repertoire holds about a million distinct CDR3 sequences, with around 54% as singletons. This clonotype was detected many times. CDR3 length equals 13 residues. V was cut by 3 bases and J by 12 bases, with 20 bases left in between. Germline CDR1 is DFQATT and CDR2 is SNEGSKA (reference sequence). The individuals who served as donors were healthy Caucasians living in Russia, aged roughly 6 to 100. Per individual sample, total RNA of at least 5.5 micrograms was extracted.

The TCR sequence derives from an older woman in good health. The specimen sequenced was blood. The rearrangement uses TRBV20-1 and TRBJ1-2; D is perhaps TRBD1 (5 bases). As DNA, the CDR3 is TGCAGTGCTAGCCCCCAAAGCCTGCCGGGGGACACCTTC. Protein sequence: CSASPQSLPGDTF.